This T cell receptor beta chain was sequenced in a study of identical twins. TCRdb fed the 5' RACE reads into MiXCR, producing one record per CDR3 protein. The table lists about 490,000 distinct CDR3 sequences, nearly 15% of them singletons. The study's findings and limits: One should note that invariant MAIT and iNKT cells could partly confound zero-insertion analyses.

CDR3 length: 13 amino acids. The germline V gene has CDR1 SQVTM and CDR2 ANQGSEA. The V end lost 4 bases, the J end lost 0 bases, and 9 bases lay between the germline ends. This clonotype was counted between two and nine times. Its cognate antigen is unknown. These data were also filed under a second study, of yellow fever vaccine responses in identical twins.

Sequenced: CD4+ T cells sorted from blood. V usage is TRBV29-1 and J usage is TRBJ1-1, with D unclear. The TCR sequence derives from a woman younger than 30 in good health. The CDR3 nucleotides read TGCAGCGTTGTCCAGAAATTGAACACTGAAGCTTTCTTT. Amino acid sequence: CSVVQKLNTEAFF. The entire variable domain, with the rest obtained from reference TRBV29-1 and TRBJ1-1, is as follows: SAVISQKPSRDICQRGTSLTIQCQVDSQVTMMFWYRQQPGQSLTLIATANQGSEATYESGFVIDKFPISRPNLTFSTLTVSNMSPEDSSIYLCSVVQKLNTEAFFGQGTRLTVV.